This TCR beta chain stems from a study of blood T cell repertoires in COVID-19. About the study: Some COVID-19 samples were acute and others convalescent; all came from the United States, Italy and Spain. PBMCs, B-cell-depleted T cells, or T cells were the source of the cDNA or gDNA that made up the material.

With V trimmed by 1 base and J by 8 bases, 5 bases remained unmatched. Germline V gene data show CDR1 as LNHDA and CDR2 as SQIVND (reference sequence). The CDR3 sequence is 14 residues long. Authors' data handling: The assay estimated nucleated cells by amplifying reference gene primers. The data were produced by immunoSEQ multiplex PCR, yet TCRdb's version contains in-frame clones alone and is incomplete. V and J calls and clone size are given by that table; D and trimming were obtained from the DNA. The table shows about 220,000 clones, with over 70% occurring only once. Ten or more counts support this clone.

The sequenced sample was peripheral blood. The chain employs TRBV19 and TRBJ2-3; 8 nucleotides agree with TRBD1. This TCR was sampled from a woman between 65 and 79 years old with acute or convalescent COVID-19. The CDR3 coding sequence is TGTGCCAGTAGTATAGGGACAGGGACCTCTACGCAGTATTTT. Amino acid sequence: CASSIGTGTSTQYF.